These 27 T cell receptor beta chains share one sample of origin, sequenced in a study of blood T cell repertoires in COVID-19. Libraries were prepared by immunoSEQ multiplex PCR; TCRdb keeps only in-frame clonotypes and omits some of them. Altogether 150,000 to 200,000 clones are present, about 80% being singletons, with the ten largest covering over 9.5%. Material for sequencing was PBMCs or T cells enriched from blood (not recorded which). These receptors originate from a man aged 45-60 years who had recovered from COVID-19.

V gene TRBV7-9 combines with J gene TRBJ1-5; perhaps TRBD1 as D (5 bases). The CDR3 has 15 residues. Germline values: CDR1 SEHNR, CDR2 FQNEAQ (reference sequence). The ends were cut back, 1 base at V and 7 bases at J, with 14 bases in the middle. DNA of the CDR3: TGTGCCAGCAGCTTAGGTGGGCAGGGCCGGCAGCCCCAGCATTTT. It is translated as CASSLGGQGRQPQHF. The whole variable domain, filled in from reference TRBV7-9 and TRBJ1-5, reads DTGVSQNPRHKITKRGQNVTFRCDPISEHNRLYWYRQTLGQGPEFLTYFQNEAQLEKSRLLSDRFSAERPKGSFSTLEIQRTEQGDSAMYLCASSLGGQGRQPQHFGDGTRLSIL.

The rearrangement joins TRBV2 to TRBJ1-1; no clear D. Germline CDR1 SNHLY, CDR2 FYNNEI. Trimming took off 8 bases at V and 1 base at J, with 11 bases between the two ends. The CDR3 covers 13 residues. Written as DNA, the CDR3 is TGTGCCAGCGGGAGGACCGAGAACACTGAAGCTTTCTTT. It specifies CASGRTENTEAFF.

This clone was seen a single time. The chain employs TRBV2 and TRBJ1-1; no reliable D call. The CDR3 is 15 amino acids. The V gene lost 9 bases and the J gene lost 3 bases, with 20 bases spanning the gap. The germline CDR1 and CDR2 sequences are SNHLY and FYNNEI. The CDR3 region has the DNA TGTGCCAGTACCGGGAGGGAACACCTGTACACTGAAGCTTTCTTT. This sequence encodes CASTGREHLYTEAFF.

The gene calls are TRBV5-1 and TRBJ1-1, with D tentatively TRBD1 (5 bases). Germline CDR1 reads SGHRS; CDR2 reads YFSETQ. Trimming pared 0 bases from V and 4 bases from J, leaving 10 bases between. The CDR3 loop spans 14 amino acids. The CDR3 loop reads CASSLGAGLTEAFF. Written as DNA, the CDR3 is TGCGCCAGCAGCTTGGGGGCAGGGCTCACTGAAGCTTTCTTT.

The chain is built from TRBV6-5 and TRBJ1-5; tentatively, D is TRBD1 (6 bases). V dropped 7 bases and J dropped 0 bases, with 10 bases sitting between them. Germline CDR1 is MNHEY and CDR2 is SVGAGI. There are 14 residues in the CDR3. The CDR3: CASIAGDSNQPQHF. The CDR3 DNA follows: TGTGCCAGCATCGCAGGGGATAGCAATCAGCCCCAGCATTTT.

The J gene is TRBJ1-1, the V gene TRBV5-7, with 10 bases aligning to TRBD1. TRBV5-7 falls under the ORF class, with uncertain function. V lost 4 bases and J lost 5; bases outside the gene matches: 8. The CDR3 is 15 residues long. The DNA of the CDR3 is TGTGCCAGCAGCATTAGGACAGGGGGACGAACTGAAGCTTTCTTT. It is translated as CASSIRTGGRTEAFF.

This clone was seen only once. The genes are TRBV5-1 and TRBJ2-2; 7 bases are shared with TRBD2. There are 15 residues in the CDR3. The germline gives CDR1 SGHRS, CDR2 YFSETQ. V was clipped by 4 bases and J by 5 bases; unmatched bases: 8. Here the CDR3 DNA reads TGCGCCAGCAGCCGAGGCGGGGGATGGACCGGGGAGCTGTTTTTT. This translates into CASSRGGGWTGELFF.

V gene TRBV2 combines with J gene TRBJ1-5, with D possibly being TRBD1 (6 bases). Germline V lookup: CDR1 SNHLY, CDR2 FYNNEI. The CDR3 covers 15 residues. V was pared by 6 bases and J by 2 bases, with 14 bases between. The CDR3 nucleotides are TGTGCCAGCAGCCTCACAGGGTCCGGCAATCAGCCCCAGCATTTT. Protein product: CASSLTGSGNQPQHF.

The chain couples TRBV2 to TRBJ2-3; 8 positions match TRBD2. Losses at the gene ends were 6 bases for V and 2 bases for J; bases not matched to a gene: 13. The length of the CDR3 is 17 residues. CDR1 and CDR2 from the germline V gene are SNHLY and FYNNEI. CDR3: CASRRGSGGRYTDTQYF. The CDR3 coding sequence is TGTGCCAGCAGAAGGGGAAGCGGGGGACGATACACAGATACGCAGTATTTT.

In its sample, this clone was seen a few times. This sample includes further DNA sequences coding for the same CDR3. This chain's CDR3 is CASSLAGGEAFF. Here the CDR3 DNA reads TGCGCCAGCAGCTTAGCCGGAGGTGAAGCTTTCTTT. V usage is TRBV5-1 and J usage is TRBJ1-1; no reliable D call. Trimming stripped 2 bases from V and 7 bases from J, with 9 bases between. CDR3 size: 12 residues. The germline CDR1 and CDR2 sequences are SGHRS and YFSETQ.

The chain is built from TRBV28 and TRBJ1-6; TRBD1 matches 9 bases. Trimming at V came to 10 bases and at J to 10 bases, leaving 14 bases not matched to a gene. CDR3 length: 15 amino acids. Per the germline V gene, CDR1 is MDHEN and CDR2 is SYDVKM. This CDR3 is CAIPNSGTGSSPLHF. In DNA, the CDR3 is TGTGCCATTCCGAACTCCGGGACAGGGTCATCACCCCTCCACTTT.

This chain uses TRBV19 with TRBJ2-3; D gene unclear. The CDR3 loop spans 15 amino acids. V was cut by 1 base and J by 0 bases, with 8 bases left in between. Per germline, CDR1 LNHDA and CDR2 SQIVND (reference sequence). The CDR3: CASSIGLISTDTQYF. CDR3 DNA sequence: TGTGCCAGTAGTATAGGGCTCATTAGCACAGATACGCAGTATTTT.

This clone was recorded only once. This chain links TRBV29-1 with TRBJ1-1; D is perhaps TRBD1 (6 bases). The CDR3 has 13 residues. Germline values: CDR1 SQVTM, CDR2 ANQGSEA. DNA for the CDR3: TGCAGTTTCCGGGAGGGGGTTTTCACTGAAGCTTTCTTT. Translating gives CSFREGVFTEAFF.

The V and J genes are TRBV7-2 and TRBJ1-5; TRBD1 might be the D (6 bases). The ends were cut back, 1 base at V and 6 bases at J, with 16 bases in the middle. Germline loops: CDR1 SGHTA, CDR2 FQGNSA. This CDR3 contains 16 residues. The CDR3 DNA reads as TGTGCCAGCAGCTTAGGTGGCAGGGGAGGGTTTCAGCCCCAGCATTTT. It is translated as CASSLGGRGGFQPQHF.

V and J are TRBV27 and TRBJ2-5; D remains ambiguous. This CDR3 has 14 amino acids. Trimming took 10 bases from V and 1 from J, leaving 16 bases between them. CDR1 and CDR2 (germline): MNHEY, SMNVEV (reference sequence). The CDR3 bases are TGTGCCACCAGAGACATAGGCTCCCAAGAGACCCAGTACTTC. As protein: CATRDIGSQETQYF.

This chain joins TRBV14 and TRBJ1-3; D ambiguous. Trimming cost V 3 bases and J 0 bases, with 9 bases left between them. The length of the CDR3 is 15 residues. Germline CDR1 SGHDN, CDR2 FVKESK. CDR3 in DNA: TGTGCCAGCAGCCATTACTATACCTCTGGAAACACCATATATTTT. It specifies CASSHYYTSGNTIYF.

The count of this clone is one. This sequence joins TRBV11-2 and TRBJ1-3; weak D call: TRBD1 (5 bases). The CDR3 consists of 15 residues. V gave up 2 bases and J gave up 4 bases, with 12 bases separating them. Germline V lookup: CDR1 SGHAT, CDR2 FQNNGV. The CDR3: CASSLQAGPGNTIYF. DNA of the CDR3: TGTGCCAGCAGCTTACAGGCAGGGCCCGGAAACACCATATATTTT.

The chain has TRBV5-1 and TRBJ2-3; no reliable D call. Germline CDR1 reads SGHRS; CDR2 reads YFSETQ. Trimming cost V 2 bases and J 6 bases, with 10 bases left between them. The CDR3 contains 13 residues. The CDR3 DNA is TGCGCCAGCAGCTTACTTGACTCGGATACGCAGTATTTT. It is translated as CASSLLDSDTQYF. Full variable domain (missing parts from reference TRBV5-1 and TRBJ2-3): KAGVTQTPRYLIKTRGQQVTLSCSPISGHRSVSWYQQTPGQGLQFLFEYFSETQRNKGNFPGRFSGRQFSNSRSEMNVSTLELGDSALYLCASSLLDSDTQYFGPGTRLTVL.

This chain uses TRBV28 with TRBJ1-2; 7 bases agree with TRBD1. Trimming took 6 bases from V and 2 from J; bases not matched to a gene: 6. CDR1 is MDHEN, CDR2 SYDVKM, per germline. CDR3 length: 14 amino acids. The CDR3 region is CASSRQGSNYGYTF. The CDR3 nucleotides are TGTGCCAGCAGCAGACAGGGATCCAACTATGGCTACACCTTC.

The chain employs TRBV11-3 and TRBJ1-1, with D tentatively TRBD1 (5 bases). The CDR3 covers 13 residues. Trimming shortened V by 0 bases and J by 4 bases, and 6 bases separated the two germline ends. Germline CDR1 reads SGHNT; CDR2 reads YENEEA. CDR3 region: CASSLDRGTEAFF. In DNA form, the CDR3 reads TGTGCCAGCAGCTTAGATAGGGGCACTGAAGCTTTCTTT.

V is TRBV2 and J is TRBJ2-1, with D maybe TRBD2 (5 bases). There are 15 residues in the CDR3. Between the trimmed V and J ends, which lost 6 bases and 2 bases, there was a span of 14 bases. Per the germline V gene, CDR1 is SNHLY and CDR2 is FYNNEI. The CDR3 DNA sequence: TGTGCCAGCAGAAGGACCGCGGGCCCCTACAATGAGCAGTTCTTC. Amino acids: CASRRTAGPYNEQFF.

This clone was seen once. The rearrangement uses TRBV6-5 and TRBJ1-1; 7 nucleotides line up with TRBD1. The CDR3 spans 14 residues. Germline-derived CDR1 and CDR2 are MNHEY and SVGAGI. J lost 2 bases, V lost 0 bases, and 0 bases had no gene match. CDR3 protein: CASSYSGGNTEAFF. CDR3 nucleotide sequence: TGTGCCAGCAGTTACTCAGGGGGCAACACTGAAGCTTTCTTT.

The chain combines TRBV10-3 with TRBJ2-5; 7 nucleotides align to TRBD1. The germline V gene has CDR1 ENHRY and CDR2 SYGVKD. J gave up 4 bases and V 11 bases, and 10 bases lay outside the gene matches. The CDR3 consists of 13 residues. This CDR3 is CAARGFNGETQYF. CDR3 DNA sequence: TGTGCCGCCAGGGGGTTTAATGGAGAGACCCAGTACTTC.

V usage is TRBV4-2 and J usage is TRBJ1-2, with a tentative D call TRBD1 (6 bases). V was shortened by 3 bases and J by 0 bases, with 11 bases between the two germline ends. CDR1 and CDR2 (germline): LGHNA, YNFKEQ. This CDR3 is 15 amino acids long. CDR3: CASSHGQTTNYGYTF. Written as DNA, the CDR3 is TGTGCCAGCAGCCACGGACAGACTACTAACTATGGCTACACCTTC.

The gene calls are TRBV5-1 and TRBJ1-2; TRBD1 matches at 11 bases. This CDR3 contains 16 residues. Per germline, CDR1 SGHRS and CDR2 YFSETQ. The V and J ends lost 1 base and 2 bases, in that order; junction bases with no gene match: 4. This chain's CDR3 is CASSLTWDRGNYGYTF. CDR3 coding DNA: TGCGCCAGCAGCTTGACGTGGGACAGGGGGAACTATGGCTACACCTTC. Combining the CDR3 with reference TRBV5-1 and TRBJ1-2 gives the whole variable domain KAGVTQTPRYLIKTRGQQVTLSCSPISGHRSVSWYQQTPGQGLQFLFEYFSETQRNKGNFPGRFSGRQFSNSRSEMNVSTLELGDSALYLCASSLTWDRGNYGYTFGSGTRLTVV.

The chain carries TRBV11-2 and TRBJ2-1, with 14 bases identical to TRBD2. V shed 5 bases and J 4 bases; nucleotides not matched to a gene: 1. The CDR3 has 15 residues. Germline loops: CDR1 SGHAT, CDR2 FQNNGV. CDR3 residues: CASSRLAGGYNEQFF. The DNA of the CDR3 is TGTGCCAGCAGCCGACTAGCGGGGGGGTACAATGAGCAGTTCTTC.

This clone has only a few counts. The chain couples TRBV18 to TRBJ1-6; 7 nucleotides line up with TRBD1. Germline trimming cut 6 bases from V and 8 bases from J; bases unmatched to any gene: 10. CDR1 is KGHSH and CDR2 is LQKENI in the germline V gene. The CDR3 has 15 residues. The CDR3 sequence: CASSPSRQGYSPLHF. The DNA of the CDR3 is TGTGCCAGCTCCCCGTCGAGACAGGGCTATTCACCCCTCCACTTT.